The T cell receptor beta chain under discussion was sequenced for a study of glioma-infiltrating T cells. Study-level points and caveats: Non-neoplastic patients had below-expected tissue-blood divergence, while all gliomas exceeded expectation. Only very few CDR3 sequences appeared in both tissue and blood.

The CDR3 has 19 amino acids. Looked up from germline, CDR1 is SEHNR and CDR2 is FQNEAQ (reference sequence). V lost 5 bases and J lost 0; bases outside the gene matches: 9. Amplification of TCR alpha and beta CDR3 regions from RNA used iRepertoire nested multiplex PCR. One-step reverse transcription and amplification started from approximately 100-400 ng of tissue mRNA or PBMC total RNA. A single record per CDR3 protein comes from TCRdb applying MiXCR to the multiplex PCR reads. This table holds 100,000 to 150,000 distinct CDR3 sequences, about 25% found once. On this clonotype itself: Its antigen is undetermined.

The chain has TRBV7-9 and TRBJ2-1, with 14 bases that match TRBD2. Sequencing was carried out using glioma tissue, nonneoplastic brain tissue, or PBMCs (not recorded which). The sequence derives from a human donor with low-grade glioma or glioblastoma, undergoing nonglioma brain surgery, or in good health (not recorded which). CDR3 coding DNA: TGTGCCAGCAGCCCGAGGACTAGCGGGGGGCCGAGCTCCTACAATGAGCAGTTCTTC. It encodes CASSPRTSGGPSSYNEQFF. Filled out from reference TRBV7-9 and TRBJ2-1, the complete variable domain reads DTGVSQNPRHKITKRGQNVTFRCDPISEHNRLYWYRQTLGQGPEFLTYFQNEAQLEKSRLLSDRFSAERPKGSFSTLEIQRTEQGDSAMYLCASSPRTSGGPSSYNEQFFGPGTRLTVL.